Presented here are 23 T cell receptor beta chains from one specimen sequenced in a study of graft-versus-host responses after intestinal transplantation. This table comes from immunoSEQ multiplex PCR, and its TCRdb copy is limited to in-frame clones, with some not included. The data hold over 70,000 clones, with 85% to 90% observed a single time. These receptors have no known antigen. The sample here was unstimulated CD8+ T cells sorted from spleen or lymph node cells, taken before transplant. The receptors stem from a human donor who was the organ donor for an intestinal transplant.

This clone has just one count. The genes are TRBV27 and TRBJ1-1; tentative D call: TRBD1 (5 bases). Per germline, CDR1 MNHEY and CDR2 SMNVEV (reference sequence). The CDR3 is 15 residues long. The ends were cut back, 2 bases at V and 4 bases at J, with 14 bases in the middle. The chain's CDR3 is CASSLMGVGGTEAFF. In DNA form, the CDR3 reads TGTGCCAGCAGTTTAATGGGGGTGGGGGGCACTGAAGCTTTCTTT.

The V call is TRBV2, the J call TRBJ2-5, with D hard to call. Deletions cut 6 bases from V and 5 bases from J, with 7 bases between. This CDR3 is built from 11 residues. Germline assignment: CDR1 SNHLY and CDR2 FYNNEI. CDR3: CASRNRETQYF. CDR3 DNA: TGTGCCAGCAGGAACCGGGAGACCCAGTACTTC. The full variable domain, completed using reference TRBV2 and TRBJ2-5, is EPEVTQTPSHQVTQMGQEVILRCVPISNHLYFYWYRQILGQKVEFLVSFYNNEISEKSEIFDDQFSVERPDGSNFTLKIRSTKLEDSAMYFCASRNRETQYFGPGTRLLVL.

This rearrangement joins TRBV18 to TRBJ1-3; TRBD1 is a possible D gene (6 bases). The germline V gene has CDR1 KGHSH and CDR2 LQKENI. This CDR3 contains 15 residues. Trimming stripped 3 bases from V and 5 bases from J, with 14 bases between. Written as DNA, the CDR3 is TGTGCCAGCTCACCGGGACACTCGGGACGAAACACCATATATTTT. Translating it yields CASSPGHSGRNTIYF.

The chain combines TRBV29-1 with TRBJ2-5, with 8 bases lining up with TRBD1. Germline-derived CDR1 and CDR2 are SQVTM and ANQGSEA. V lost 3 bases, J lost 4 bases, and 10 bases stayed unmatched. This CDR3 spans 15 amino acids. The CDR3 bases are TGCAGCGTTGAGGAGGGACAGGTTCGAAGAGAGACCCAGTACTTC. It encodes CSVEEGQVRRETQYF. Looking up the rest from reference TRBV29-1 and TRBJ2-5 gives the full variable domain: SAVISQKPSRDICQRGTSLTIQCQVDSQVTMMFWYRQQPGQSLTLIATANQGSEATYESGFVIDKFPISRPNLTFSTLTVSNMSPEDSSIYLCSVEEGQVRRETQYFGPGTRLLVL.

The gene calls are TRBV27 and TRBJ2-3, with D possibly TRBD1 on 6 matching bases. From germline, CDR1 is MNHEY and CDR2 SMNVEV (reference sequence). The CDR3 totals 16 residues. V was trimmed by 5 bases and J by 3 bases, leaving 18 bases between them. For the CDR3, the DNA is TGTGCCAGCAGTAGTCTCCAGGGGTTTCTTACAGATACGCAGTATTTT. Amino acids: CASSSLQGFLTDTQYF.

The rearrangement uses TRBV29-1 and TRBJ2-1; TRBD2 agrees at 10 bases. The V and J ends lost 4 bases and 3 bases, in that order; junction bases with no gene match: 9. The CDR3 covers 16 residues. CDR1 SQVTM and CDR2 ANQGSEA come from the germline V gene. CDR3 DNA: TGCAGCGTTGGATTAGCGGGGGGCAGCGACTACAATGAGCAGTTCTTC. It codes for CSVGLAGGSDYNEQFF.

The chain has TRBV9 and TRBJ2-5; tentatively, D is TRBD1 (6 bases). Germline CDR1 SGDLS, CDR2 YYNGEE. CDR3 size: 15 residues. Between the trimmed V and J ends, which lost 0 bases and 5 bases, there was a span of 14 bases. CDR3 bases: TGTGCCAGCAGCGTAGGGGCACAGGGCCCGGAGACCCAGTACTTC. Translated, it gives CASSVGAQGPETQYF.

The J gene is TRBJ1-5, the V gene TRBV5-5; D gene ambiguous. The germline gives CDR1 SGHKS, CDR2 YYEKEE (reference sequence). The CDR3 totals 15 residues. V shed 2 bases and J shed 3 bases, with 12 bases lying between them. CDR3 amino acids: CASSFGRSDNQPQHF. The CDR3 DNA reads TGTGCCAGCAGCTTTGGGAGGAGCGACAATCAGCCCCAGCATTTT.

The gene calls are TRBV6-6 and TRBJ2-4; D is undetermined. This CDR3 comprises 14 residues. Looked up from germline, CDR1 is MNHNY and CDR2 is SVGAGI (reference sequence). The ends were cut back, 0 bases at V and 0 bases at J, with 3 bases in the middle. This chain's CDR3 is CASSYSQAKNIQYF. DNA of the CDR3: TGTGCCAGCAGTTACTCACAAGCCAAAAACATTCAGTACTTC.

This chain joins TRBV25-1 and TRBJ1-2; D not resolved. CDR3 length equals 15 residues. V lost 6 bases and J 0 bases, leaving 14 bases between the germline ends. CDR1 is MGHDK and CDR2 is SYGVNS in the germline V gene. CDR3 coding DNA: TGTGCCAGCAGGGGCGTCTTGGATGCTAACTATGGCTACACCTTC. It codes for CASRGVLDANYGYTF.

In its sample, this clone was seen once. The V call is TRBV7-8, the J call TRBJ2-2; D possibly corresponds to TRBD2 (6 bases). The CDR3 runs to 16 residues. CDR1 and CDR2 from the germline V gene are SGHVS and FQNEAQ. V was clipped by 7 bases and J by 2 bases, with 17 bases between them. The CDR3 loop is CASMPNGGSNTGELFF. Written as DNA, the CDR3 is TGTGCCAGCATGCCCAATGGGGGGAGTAACACCGGGGAGCTGTTTTTT.

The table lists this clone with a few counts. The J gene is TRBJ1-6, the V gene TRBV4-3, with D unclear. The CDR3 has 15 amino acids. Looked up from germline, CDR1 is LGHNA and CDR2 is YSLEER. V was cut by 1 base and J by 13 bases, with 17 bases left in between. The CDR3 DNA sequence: TGCGCCAGCAGCCAAGCTCTCGGGAGCGCCACTCCCCTCCACTTT. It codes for CASSQALGSATPLHF.

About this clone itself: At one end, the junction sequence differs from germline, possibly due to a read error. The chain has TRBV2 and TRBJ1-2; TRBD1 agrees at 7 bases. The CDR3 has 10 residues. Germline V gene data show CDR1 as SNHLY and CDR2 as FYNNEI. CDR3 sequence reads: CASSADRPQF. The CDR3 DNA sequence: TGTGCCAGCAGTGCGGACAGGCCCCAGTTC.

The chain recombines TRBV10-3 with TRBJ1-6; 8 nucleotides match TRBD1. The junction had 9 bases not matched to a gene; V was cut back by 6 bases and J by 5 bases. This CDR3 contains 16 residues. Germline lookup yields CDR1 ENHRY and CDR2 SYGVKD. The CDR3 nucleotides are TGTGCCATCAGCGGGGTTAACAGGGGGGATAATTCACCCCTCCACTTT. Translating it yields CAISGVNRGDNSPLHF.

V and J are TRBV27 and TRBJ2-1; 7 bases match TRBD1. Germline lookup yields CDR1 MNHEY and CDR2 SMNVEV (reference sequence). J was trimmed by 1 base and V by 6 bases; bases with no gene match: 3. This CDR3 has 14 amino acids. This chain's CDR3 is CASRRGPSYNEQFF. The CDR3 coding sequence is TGTGCCAGCAGGAGGGGGCCTTCCTACAATGAGCAGTTCTTC.

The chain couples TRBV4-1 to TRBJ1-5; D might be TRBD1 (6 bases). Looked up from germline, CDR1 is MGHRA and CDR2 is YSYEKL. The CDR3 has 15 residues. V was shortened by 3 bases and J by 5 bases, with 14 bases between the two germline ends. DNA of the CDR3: TGCGCCAGCAGCCATATACAGGGCTCGGATCAGCCCCAGCATTTT. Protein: CASSHIQGSDQPQHF.

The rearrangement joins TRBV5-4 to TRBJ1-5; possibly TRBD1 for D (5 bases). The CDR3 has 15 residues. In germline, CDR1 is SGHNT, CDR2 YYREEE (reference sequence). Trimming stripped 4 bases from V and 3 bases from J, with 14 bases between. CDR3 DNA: TGTGCCAGCAGCGAAAACACAGGTACCAATCAGCCCCAGCATTTT. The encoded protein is CASSENTGTNQPQHF.

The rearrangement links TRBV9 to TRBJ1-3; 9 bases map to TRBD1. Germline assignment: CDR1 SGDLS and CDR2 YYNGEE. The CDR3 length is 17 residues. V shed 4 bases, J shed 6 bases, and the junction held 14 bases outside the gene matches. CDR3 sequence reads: CASSNTGPGQGINTIYF. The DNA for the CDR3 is TGTGCCAGCAGCAATACCGGCCCGGGACAGGGAATAAACACCATATATTTT.

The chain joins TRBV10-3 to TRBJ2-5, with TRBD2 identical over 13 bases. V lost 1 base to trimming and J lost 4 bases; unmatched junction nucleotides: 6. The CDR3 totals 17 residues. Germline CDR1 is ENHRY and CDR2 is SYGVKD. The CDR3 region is CAISEWGTSGAPETQYF. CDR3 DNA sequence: TGTGCCATCAGTGAGTGGGGGACTAGCGGGGCCCCAGAGACCCAGTACTTC.

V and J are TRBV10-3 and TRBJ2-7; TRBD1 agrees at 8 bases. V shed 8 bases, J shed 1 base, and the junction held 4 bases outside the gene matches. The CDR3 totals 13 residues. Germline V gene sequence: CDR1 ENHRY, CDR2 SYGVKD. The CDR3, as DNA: TGTGCCATCGGGACAGGTGTTTCCTACGAGCAGTACGTC. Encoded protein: CAIGTGVSYEQYV.

CDR3 in DNA: TGCGCCAGCAGCCAGAGAGAGGGTTTCGTACAAGAGACCCAGTACTTC. This gives the protein CASSQREGFVQETQYF. The V and J genes are TRBV4-1 and TRBJ2-5; weak D call: TRBD2 (5 bases). Germline CDR1 MGHRA, CDR2 YSYEKL. V lost 3 bases and J 2 bases, leaving 16 bases between the germline ends. The CDR3 is 16 residues long.

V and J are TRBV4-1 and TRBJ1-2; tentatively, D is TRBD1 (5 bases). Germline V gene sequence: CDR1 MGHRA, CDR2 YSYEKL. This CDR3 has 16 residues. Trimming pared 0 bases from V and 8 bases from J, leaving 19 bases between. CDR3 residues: CASSQDPQGRIRGYTF. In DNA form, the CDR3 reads TGCGCCAGCAGCCAAGATCCTCAGGGTAGAATCCGCGGCTACACCTTC.

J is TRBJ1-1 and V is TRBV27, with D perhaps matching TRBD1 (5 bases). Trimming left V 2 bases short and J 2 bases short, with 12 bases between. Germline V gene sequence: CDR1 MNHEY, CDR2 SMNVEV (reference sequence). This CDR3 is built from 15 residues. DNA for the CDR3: TGTGCCAGCAGTTTAGAGATAGGGGCAAACACTGAAGCTTTCTTT. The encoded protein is CASSLEIGANTEAFF.